The text below deals with one T cell receptor beta chain. Its recognized antigen is unknown. Base qualities are not recorded, but no much larger clone differs from it by a single base. After removal of 3 bases from V and 5 bases from J, the junction retains 5 bases not matched to a gene. The CDR3 runs 14 residues from the cysteine to the phenylalanine. The read is trimmed to its CDR3 DNA, 42 bases read in frame from base 1. The germline V gene specifies KGHSH as CDR1 and LQKENI as CDR2. Patients with autoimmune disease history or receiving systemic immunosuppression were excluded from the trial. Peripheral blood for TCR sequencing was drawn from every dose cohort at baseline, at cycle 4 day 1 and at cycle 7 day 1. Samples came from an open-label, multicenter, first-in-human phase I dose-escalation trial of ivuxolimab. The trial enrolled adults with locally advanced or metastatic head and neck squamous cell, hepatocellular, melanoma or renal cell carcinoma. CD4+ and CD8+ T cells were sorted separately from peripheral blood before TCR sequencing.

This entry is derived from a study of OX40 agonist ivuxolimab in advanced cancers. Notes on the research overall: Ivuxolimab was an agonistic, fully human IgG2 monoclonal antibody directed against OX40 (CD134), a costimulatory receptor. Intravenous ivuxolimab was administered to patients every 2 weeks at six dose levels: 0.01, 0.1, 0.3, 1.5, 3 and 10 mg/kg. Among the 50 to 55 dose-escalation patients, some 20 had hepatocellular carcinoma, 15 or so melanoma, 9 renal cell carcinoma and 9 head and neck cancer. The dose-escalation cohort was over 70% male with a mean age of approximately 60 years, ranging from about 20 to 80. Prior anti-PD-1, anti-PD-L1 or anti-CTLA-4 therapy was permitted, and checkpoint inhibitors had been received by 30% to 40% of dose-escalation patients. Partial responses were achieved by three dose-escalation patients, of whom one had hepatocellular carcinoma and two had cutaneous melanoma. The point of sequencing TCRbeta in the periphery was to test whether ivuxolimab changed TCR sequence diversity and drove clonal T-cell expansion. The paper describes the monotherapy dose-escalation part (N of about 54 patients) of the phase I trial of ivuxolimab. Overall study outcomes, separate from this receptor: Low levels of normalized T-cell clonal expansion were also seen in some patients who did not respond. At doses from 0.1 to 3.0 mg/kg, clonal expansion was seen in both CD4+ and CD8+ blood T cells between baseline and week 6. After ivuxolimab, CD8+ T cells had more expanded clones than CD4+ T cells on average. In partial responders in the 0.1-3.0 mg/kg groups, normalized peripheral clonal expansion was found to be among the lowest, especially among CD8+ T cells. Antigen specificity was not determined for the clonally expanded peripheral T cells.

Genomic DNA was isolated from the sorted cells so that the TCRbeta CDR3 region could be sequenced. The immunoSEQ Assay was used for sequencing of TCRbeta CDR3 regions. TCRdb mirrors the immuneACCESS table, restricted to in-frame sequences. Some clones are absent from its copies; in checked studies, under half trace to an unresolved V gene, and the reason for the others is unknown. The sample has tens of thousands of clones on record, about 80% of them singletons. Jointly, the top ten make up around 2.3% of the sample. The sequence joins TRBV18 to TRBJ1-2; TRBD1 matches 8 bases in the middle. The sequence derives from an adult with an advanced solid tumor such as melanoma, head and neck, liver or kidney cancer. Sample: CD4+ or CD8+ T cells sorted from blood, taken in a trial of the OX40 agonist ivuxolimab. In nucleotide form, the sequence is TGTGCCAGCTCACCGCGCACAGGGGGATATGGCTACACCTTC. The translation is CASSPRTGGYGYTF.